The clone carrying this TCR beta chain occurred many times. Its cognate antigen is unknown. The source material, RNA transcripts, was used to amplify TCR beta CDR3 regions. HTBI primers were the set used in a first-round RT-PCR of the TCR CDR3. TCRdb reprocessed the multiplex PCR reads with MiXCR, giving one entry per CDR3 protein. The data contain about 350,000 distinct CDR3 sequences, approximately 14% of them singletons. The data were taken from a study of T cells in Graves' hyperthyroidism and ophthalmopathy. The study, taken as a whole, reports: Blood samples included most of the expanded thyroid clonotypes exceeding 0.001.

Diagnosis of hyperthyroidism was new in patients aged 18 to 65, and its duration was under 2 months. The source of the PBMCs was less than 12 ml of fresh peripheral blood. The CDR3 totals 14 residues. With 6 bases clipped from V and 5 bases from J, the junction kept 10 bases outside the gene matches. CDR1 and CDR2 (germline): DFQATT, SNEGSKA (reference sequence). The chain uses TRBV20-1 and TRBJ1-1, with TRBD1 identical over 9 bases. The source material was blood. This clonotype was sampled from a woman aged 25 to 39 with Graves' hyperthyroidism. The CDR3 is CSARDGTGMTEAFF. The CDR3 coding sequence is TGCAGTGCAAGGGACGGGACAGGGATGACTGAAGCTTTCTTT.